These 32 T cell receptor beta chains were all obtained from the same sample, sequenced in a study of T cell responses to AZD1222 COVID-19 vaccine. TCRdb keeps only in-frame clones here, not all; method: immunoSEQ multiplex PCR. This table has about 85,000 clones, roughly 90% appearing once. Specimen: peripheral blood, collected on day 0 of AZD1222 vaccination. All receptors derive from an adult in good health.

The chain combines TRBV20-1 with TRBJ2-7; TRBD1 is a possible D gene (5 bases). CDR3 length: 11 amino acids. Germline V lookup: CDR1 DFQATT, CDR2 SNEGSKA (reference sequence). V was pared by 8 bases and J by 3 bases, with 11 bases between. The CDR3 is CSPLGDYEQYF. CDR3 coding DNA: TGCAGTCCCCTAGGGGACTACGAGCAGTACTTC.

The CDR3 region has the DNA TGTGCCAGCAGGTCTTACAATGAGCAGTTCTTC. It codes for CASRSYNEQFF. The rearrangement links TRBV28 to TRBJ2-1; D is unclear. Trimming left V 6 bases short and J 4 bases short, with 4 bases between. Germline V lookup: CDR1 MDHEN, CDR2 SYDVKM. The CDR3 has 11 amino acids.

The CDR3: CASGALQGNTGELFF. In DNA, the CDR3 is TGTGCCAGCGGGGCGTTGCAGGGAAACACCGGGGAGCTGTTTTTT. The genes are TRBV28 and TRBJ2-2; D is perhaps TRBD1 (5 bases). The CDR3 extends over 15 amino acids. The V end was cut by 8 bases, the J end by 2 bases, with 15 bases between. Germline loops: CDR1 MDHEN, CDR2 SYDVKM.

This clone was observed a single time. The J gene is TRBJ2-1, the V gene TRBV7-3, with 10 bases identical to TRBD2. This CDR3 is built from 15 residues. V trimming: 3 bases; J trimming: 2 bases; junction bases outside the gene matches: 1. Germline values: CDR1 SGHTA, CDR2 FQGTGA. The CDR3 sequence is CASSFSGGAYNEQFF. The CDR3 DNA reads as TGTGCCAGCAGCTTCAGCGGGGGGGCCTACAATGAGCAGTTCTTC.

The V call is TRBV24-1, the J call TRBJ2-3; D is undetermined. The CDR3 is made up of 12 amino acids. CDR1 is KGHDR and CDR2 is SFDVKD in the germline V gene. The ends were cut back, 5 bases at V and 4 bases at J, with 6 bases in the middle. The CDR3 region has the DNA TGTGCCACCAGTGCTTACGCAGATACGCAGTATTTT. As protein: CATSAYADTQYF.

The V and J genes are TRBV6-5 and TRBJ2-1; D gene unclear. The CDR3 totals 15 residues. Germline CDR1 reads MNHEY; CDR2 reads SVGAGI. The germline V and J ends were trimmed by 3 bases and 1 base, with 10 bases remaining between them. CDR3 DNA: TGTGCCAGCAGTTATGGCGGCGGTTCCTACAATGAGCAGTTCTTC. Its protein is CASSYGGGSYNEQFF.

The rearrangement uses TRBV30 and TRBJ2-1; D is unresolved. This CDR3 contains 13 residues. V was trimmed by 3 bases and J by 3 bases, leaving 9 bases between them. Germline V CDR1 and CDR2: GTSNPN, SVGIG (reference sequence). DNA of the CDR3: TGTGCCTGGAGACGAGCTGACTACAATGAGCAGTTCTTC. This translates into CAWRRADYNEQFF.

The gene calls are TRBV7-2 and TRBJ2-5; TRBD2 agrees at 11 bases. Germline CDR1 and CDR2: SGHTA and FQGNSA. The CDR3 totals 16 residues. V lost 3 bases to trimming and J lost 5 bases; unmatched junction nucleotides: 8. CDR3 loop: CASSFTSGRIGETQYF. The DNA of the CDR3 is TGTGCCAGCAGCTTCACTAGCGGGAGAATTGGGGAGACCCAGTACTTC.

The chain carries TRBV2 and TRBJ2-5; possibly TRBD2 for D (5 bases). The CDR3 spans 12 residues. CDR1 is SNHLY and CDR2 is FYNNEI in the germline V gene. The V end was cut by 4 bases, the J end by 4 bases, with 7 bases between. The CDR3 DNA reads as TGTGCCAGCAGTGTACGGGGAGAGACCCAGTACTTC. Amino acid sequence: CASSVRGETQYF.

This chain links TRBV7-9 with TRBJ2-3; D is ambiguous. V was shortened by 2 bases and J by 2 bases, with 8 bases between the two germline ends. The CDR3 totals 14 residues. CDR1 SEHNR and CDR2 FQNEAQ come from the germline V gene (reference sequence). The CDR3 spells CASSLRANTDTQYF. The CDR3 DNA is TGTGCCAGCAGCTTACGAGCCAACACAGATACGCAGTATTTT.

This clone came up once. The chain links TRBV28 to TRBJ2-7, with 8 bases matching TRBD1. Germline CDR1 is MDHEN and CDR2 is SYDVKM. CDR3 length: 14 residues. With 6 bases clipped from V and 2 bases from J, the junction kept 6 bases outside the gene matches. The CDR3: CASRKTGAAYEQYF. The CDR3 region has the DNA TGTGCCAGCAGGAAGACAGGGGCGGCCTACGAGCAGTACTTC.

This clone was counted once. The chain is built from TRBV21-1 and TRBJ1-5. TRBV21-1 is recorded as a pseudogene. CDR3 length equals 16 residues. CDR3 protein: CASSKRGERVHQPQHF. DNA for the CDR3: TGTGCCAGCAGCAAACGGGGAGAAAGGGTTCATCAGCCCCAGCATTTT.

CDR3 in amino acids: CASSPLSSGTKNEQFF. The CDR3 DNA reads TGTGCCAGTAGTCCGCTTTCTAGCGGGACGAAAAATGAGCAGTTCTTC. The V gene is TRBV19, the J gene TRBJ2-1, with 9 bases aligning to TRBD2. The germline gives CDR1 LNHDA, CDR2 SQIVND (reference sequence). The V and J ends lost 5 bases and 7 bases, in that order; junction bases with no gene match: 12. This CDR3 region has 16 residues.

The chain is built from TRBV28 and TRBJ1-1; D possibly corresponds to TRBD1 (6 bases). Germline values: CDR1 MDHEN, CDR2 SYDVKM. Trimming shortened V by 7 bases and J by 3 bases, and 12 bases separated the two germline ends. The CDR3 runs 13 residues. The CDR3: CASTTGMDTEAFF. CDR3 DNA sequence: TGTGCCAGCACTACAGGGATGGACACTGAAGCTTTCTTT.

The chain combines TRBV28 with TRBJ1-5; 7 bases line up with TRBD1. The CDR3 length is 15 residues. Germline CDR1 is MDHEN and CDR2 is SYDVKM. V gave up 7 bases and J gave up 7 bases; unmatched junction bases: 13. CDR3 region: CASNWIQGLAQPQHF. CDR3 nucleotide sequence: TGTGCCAGCAACTGGATACAGGGGCTTGCACAGCCCCAGCATTTT.

This chain joins TRBV7-2 and TRBJ2-3, with 9 bases that match TRBD2. CDR3 length: 17 amino acids. The J segment lost 1 base and the V segment lost 6 bases, leaving 11 bases of the junction unmatched. Germline V CDR1 and CDR2: SGHTA, FQGNSA. The CDR3 region has the DNA TGTGCCAGCAGTTCTCAACCTAGCGGGATAGGCACAGATACGCAGTATTTT. It yields the protein CASSSQPSGIGTDTQYF.

There are a few counts of this clone. The rearrangement uses TRBV18 and TRBJ1-4; D unclear. This CDR3 contains 15 residues. Germline assignment: CDR1 KGHSH and CDR2 LQKENI. With 2 bases removed from V and 3 bases from J, the gap between germline ends came to 10 bases. CDR3 protein: CASSPVRASNEKLFF. The CDR3, as DNA: TGTGCCAGCTCACCAGTGCGGGCTTCTAATGAAAAACTGTTTTTT.

The chain couples TRBV3-1 (or the pseudogene TRBV3-2) to TRBJ2-7; no firm D call. CDR1 and CDR2 (germline): LGHDT, YNNKEL (reference sequence). V was clipped by 0 bases and J by 3 bases, with 9 bases between them. The CDR3 runs 14 residues. As DNA, the CDR3 is TGTGCCAGCAGCCAAGAGGCAGGCCGCTACGAGCAGTACTTC. Translation: CASSQEAGRYEQYF.

V usage is TRBV29-1 and J usage is TRBJ2-3; 15 bases are a match to TRBD2. The CDR3 is 15 residues long. The germline V gene encodes CDR1 SQVTM and CDR2 ANQGSEA. The V gene end was trimmed by 4 bases and the J gene end by 3 bases; junction bases not matched to a gene: 2. In nucleotides, the CDR3 is TGCAGCGTTGGGACTAGCGGGGGGGCAACAGATACGCAGTATTTT. Its protein is CSVGTSGGATDTQYF.

V and J are TRBV5-1 and TRBJ2-5, with D possibly matching TRBD2 (6 bases). The germline V and J ends were trimmed by 2 bases and 2 bases, with 13 bases remaining between them. Germline V lookup: CDR1 SGHRS, CDR2 YFSETQ. This CDR3 contains 15 residues. The CDR3 sequence is CASSFEVGLQETQYF. DNA for the CDR3: TGCGCCAGCAGCTTTGAGGTTGGACTACAAGAGACCCAGTACTTC.

The chain couples TRBV5-1 to TRBJ2-1, with 13 bases fitting TRBD2. Germline lookup yields CDR1 SGHRS and CDR2 YFSETQ. Trimming removed 3 bases from V and 3 bases from J; junction bases left unmatched: 9. This CDR3 has 18 amino acids. The CDR3 DNA sequence: TGCGCCAGCAGCTCCCTCGGACTAGCGGGAGTTGACTACAATGAGCAGTTCTTC. Amino acids: CASSSLGLAGVDYNEQFF.

This chain connects TRBV5-1 to TRBJ2-2, with 7 positions matching TRBD2. The CDR3 spans 16 residues. V was pared by 2 bases and J by 8 bases, with 12 bases of the junction left unmatched. The germline V gene has CDR1 SGHRS and CDR2 YFSETQ. The chain's CDR3 is CASSLLAPGYMGELFF. The CDR3 DNA follows: TGCGCCAGCAGCTTACTAGCGCCCGGTTATATGGGGGAGCTGTTTTTT.

The V and J genes are TRBV7-2 and TRBJ2-7; 7 nucleotides match TRBD2. CDR1 SGHTA and CDR2 FQGNSA come from the germline V gene. This CDR3 spans 18 amino acids. The ends lost 1 base at V and 0 bases at J; junction bases unmatched: 12. The CDR3 DNA is TGTGCCAGCAGCTTAGGGGGTGTAGGGGACTATGACTCCTACGAGCAGTACTTC. Translation gives CASSLGGVGDYDSYEQYF.

In its sample, this clone was seen a few times. The rearrangement links TRBV18 to TRBJ2-2; D ambiguous. The CDR3 totals 13 residues. V was clipped by 1 base and J by 3 bases, with 3 bases between them. Germline assignment: CDR1 KGHSH and CDR2 LQKENI. The CDR3, as DNA: TGTGCCAGCTCACCACGCTACACCGGGGAGCTGTTTTTT. It yields the protein CASSPRYTGELFF.

The genes are TRBV15 and TRBJ1-4, with a possible D match to TRBD1 (5 bases). CDR3 length: 14 amino acids. Between the trimmed V and J ends, which lost 0 bases and 8 bases, there was a span of 10 bases. The germline gives CDR1 LNHNV, CDR2 YYDKDF (reference sequence). Written as DNA, the CDR3 is TGTGCCACCAGCAGAGAGGGGGGGACGGAAAAACTGTTTTTT. It encodes CATSREGGTEKLFF.

The V and J genes are TRBV9 and TRBJ2-3; possibly TRBD2 for D (5 bases). V dropped 0 bases and J dropped 5 bases, with 10 bases sitting between them. The CDR3 is 14 residues long. Germline V lookup: CDR1 SGDLS, CDR2 YYNGEE. CDR3 DNA sequence: TGTGCCAGCAGCGTAGGACTATTTGAAGATACGCAGTATTTT. As protein: CASSVGLFEDTQYF. The whole variable domain, remainder taken from reference TRBV9 and TRBJ2-3, is DSGVTQTPKHLITATGQRVTLRCSPRSGDLSVYWYQQSLDQGLQFLIQYYNGEERAKGNILERFSAQQFPDLHSELNLSSLELGDSALYFCASSVGLFEDTQYFGPGTRLTVL.

This rearrangement joins TRBV19 to TRBJ1-1, with 8 bases aligning to TRBD1. This CDR3 comprises 15 residues. The germline CDR1 and CDR2 sequences are LNHDA and SQIVND (reference sequence). The J segment lost 0 bases and the V segment lost 7 bases, leaving 7 bases of the junction unmatched. CDR3 loop: CASNGGQVLNTEAFF. Written as DNA, the CDR3 is TGTGCCAGTAATGGGGGACAGGTGTTGAACACTGAAGCTTTCTTT. Drawing the rest from reference TRBV19 and TRBJ1-1, the complete variable domain is DGGITQSPKYLFRKEGQNVTLSCEQNLNHDAMYWYRQDPGQGLRLIYYSQIVNDFQKGDIAEGYSVSREKKESFPLTVTSAQKNPTAFYLCASNGGQVLNTEAFFGQGTRLTVV.

The CDR3 sequence: CASSLVAGGPADTQYF. The CDR3 DNA is TGCGCCAGCAGCTTGGTAGCGGGAGGGCCCGCAGATACGCAGTATTTT. The V gene is TRBV5-1, the J gene TRBJ2-3; 11 bases are shared with TRBD2. V shed 0 bases, J shed 4 bases, and the junction held 4 bases outside the gene matches. CDR1 is SGHRS and CDR2 is YFSETQ in the germline V gene. CDR3 size: 16 residues.

This chain connects TRBV9 to TRBJ2-7, with TRBD1 matching 7 bases. The CDR3 has 15 residues. Germline loops: CDR1 SGDLS, CDR2 YYNGEE. V shed 0 bases, J shed 2 bases, and the junction held 5 bases outside the gene matches. This CDR3 reads CASSVEGRGTYEQYF. The CDR3 nucleotides read TGTGCCAGCAGCGTAGAAGGCAGGGGGACCTACGAGCAGTACTTC. Supplemented by reference TRBV9 and TRBJ2-7, the full variable domain reads DSGVTQTPKHLITATGQRVTLRCSPRSGDLSVYWYQQSLDQGLQFLIQYYNGEERAKGNILERFSAQQFPDLHSELNLSSLELGDSALYFCASSVEGRGTYEQYFGPGTRLTVT.

J is TRBJ2-3 and V is TRBV28; the match to TRBD2 covers 8 bases. The ends lost 3 bases at V and 6 bases at J; junction bases unmatched: 8. This CDR3 region has 15 residues. Germline-derived CDR1 and CDR2 are MDHEN and SYDVKM. CDR3 in DNA: TGTGCCAGCAGTTTCTCCGGGACTAGAAGCGATACGCAGTATTTT. This translates into CASSFSGTRSDTQYF.

The V and J genes are TRBV19 and TRBJ1-5; D is uncertain. In germline, CDR1 is LNHDA, CDR2 SQIVND (reference sequence). CDR3 length: 14 residues. V was clipped by 0 bases and J by 1 base, with 4 bases between them. CDR3 DNA: TGTGCCAGTAGTATAGATAACAGCAATCAGCCCCAGCATTTT. Residues: CASSIDNSNQPQHF.

The chain combines TRBV28 with TRBJ1-1, with a weak D call TRBD1 (5 bases). V was cut by 8 bases and J by 0 bases, with 16 bases left in between. This CDR3 is 15 amino acids long. CDR1 and CDR2 from the germline V gene are MDHEN and SYDVKM. The CDR3 region is CASFYRSTLNTEAFF. DNA for the CDR3: TGTGCCAGCTTCTACAGGTCTACATTGAACACTGAAGCTTTCTTT.